Presented here are 25 T cell receptor beta chains from one specimen sequenced in a study of CD4+ T cells in melanoma (dated by TCRdb to 2022 to 2024). The library was prepared using the immunoSEQ multiplex PCR assay. Here the immuneACCESS table is served through TCRdb, limited to in-frame sequences with V and J called. Missing clones are a known gap in these copies; in checked studies unresolved V genes cover under half, and the rest lacks a known reason. Present in this sample are 13,000 to 15,000 clones, 70% of which were seen just once. Of the sample, approximately 10% falls within the top ten clones. The sequenced sample consisted of cells from a culture (not recorded whether cultured in vitro). The receptors come from a human donor with melanoma.

CDR3 DNA: TGTGCCAGCAGCCAAGGTTGGCCCCTAGCGGGGGACACAGATACGCAGTATTTT. It encodes CASSQGWPLAGDTDTQYF. The chain employs TRBV14 and TRBJ2-3; 10 bases are shared with TRBD2. Germline CDR1 SGHDN, CDR2 FVKESK. CDR3 length equals 18 residues. Trimming took 1 base from V and 2 from J; bases not matched to a gene: 9.

V and J are TRBV20-1 and TRBJ1-1; no firm D call. This CDR3 region has 11 residues. Trimming took 1 base from V and 1 from J, leaving 1 base between them. Germline V gene data show CDR1 as DFQATT and CDR2 as SNEGSKA (reference sequence). CDR3 sequence reads: CSARGNTEAFF. CDR3 nucleotides: TGCAGTGCTAGAGGGAACACTGAAGCTTTCTTT.

V usage is TRBV7-3 and J usage is TRBJ2-3; D is possibly TRBD1 (6 bases). The V end was cut by 2 bases, the J end by 2 bases, with 8 bases between. The CDR3 extends over 14 amino acids. Germline V lookup: CDR1 SGHTA, CDR2 FQGTGA. The CDR3 loop is CASSLQGLTDTQYF. CDR3 coding DNA: TGTGCCAGCAGCTTACAGGGGCTCACAGATACGCAGTATTTT.

The chain has TRBV19 and TRBJ2-3, with D perhaps given as TRBD1 or TRBD2 (6 bases each). Trimming took 5 bases from V and 0 from J, leaving 15 bases between them. From germline, CDR1 is LNHDA and CDR2 SQIVND (reference sequence). This CDR3 spans 16 amino acids. This CDR3 reads CASSLHGGSSTDTQYF. The CDR3 region has the DNA TGTGCCAGTAGTCTACACGGGGGCTCGAGCACAGATACGCAGTATTTT.

This chain uses TRBV5-6 with TRBJ2-5, with 9 bases identical to TRBD1. The V gene end was trimmed by 6 bases and the J gene end by 1 base; junction bases not matched to a gene: 7. CDR3 length: 15 amino acids. The germline gives CDR1 SGHDT, CDR2 YYEEEE. In nucleotides, the CDR3 is TGTGCCAGCAACGCTGGACAGGGGCCCCAAGAGACCCAGTACTTC. Amino acids: CASNAGQGPQETQYF.

This rearrangement joins TRBV11-2 to TRBJ2-2; possibly TRBD1 or TRBD2 for D (6 bases each). Germline-derived CDR1 and CDR2 are SGHAT and FQNNGV. The length of the CDR3 is 16 residues. Trimming shortened V by 0 bases and J by 2 bases, and 10 bases separated the two germline ends. The CDR3 nucleotides are TGTGCCAGCAGCTTAGAATGGGGGGCCAACACCGGGGAGCTGTTTTTT. This codes for CASSLEWGANTGELFF. Combining the CDR3 with reference TRBV11-2 and TRBJ2-2 gives the whole variable domain EAGVAQSPRYKIIEKRQSVAFWCNPISGHATLYWYQQILGQGPKLLIQFQNNGVVDDSQLPKDRFSAERLKGVDSTLKIQPAKLEDSAVYLCASSLEWGANTGELFFGEGSRLTVL.

This clone was found a few times. The chain carries TRBV2 and TRBJ1-2; TRBD1 matches at 8 bases. The CDR3 runs to 11 residues. Germline assignment: CDR1 SNHLY and CDR2 FYNNEI. V lost 6 bases and J lost 7; bases outside the gene matches: 1. The CDR3 DNA reads as TGTGCCAGCAGCGACAGGGGTGGCTACACCTTC. Translating it yields CASSDRGGYTF.

The chain is built from TRBV6-5 and TRBJ2-5; tentatively, D is TRBD2 (6 bases). There are 13 residues in the CDR3. V gave up 6 bases and J gave up 4 bases, with 12 bases separating them. CDR1 is MNHEY, CDR2 SVGAGI, per germline. The CDR3 loop is CASRASGLETQYF. CDR3 in DNA: TGTGCCAGCAGAGCAAGCGGGTTAGAGACCCAGTACTTC.

The J gene is TRBJ2-7, the V gene TRBV7-6; maybe TRBD2 (5 bases). The germline CDR1 and CDR2 sequences are SGHVS and FNYEAQ. The CDR3 is made up of 16 amino acids. Trimming left V 2 bases short and J 4 bases short, with 18 bases between. CDR3 nucleotide sequence: TGTGCCAGCAGCTTACGGGGTAGGGCCATTGGGTACGAGCAGTACTTC. It yields the protein CASSLRGRAIGYEQYF.

The J gene is TRBJ1-2, the V gene TRBV7-8; TRBD1 is a possible D gene (6 bases). V was clipped by 4 bases and J by 1 base, with 13 bases between them. Germline V gene lookup returns CDR1 SGHVS and CDR2 FQNEAQ. The CDR3 contains 15 residues. The CDR3 reads CASSWDIENNYGYTF. The CDR3 DNA follows: TGTGCCAGCAGCTGGGACATCGAAAATAACTATGGCTACACCTTC.

The rearrangement uses TRBV5-5 and TRBJ2-3; D is undetermined. Germline CDR1 and CDR2: SGHKS and YYEKEE (reference sequence). The CDR3 is 16 residues long. Trimming removed 0 bases from V and 2 bases from J, with 13 bases in between. CDR3 DNA sequence: TGTGCCAGCAGCTTGGTCCATATGGGATTCACAGATACGCAGTATTTT. Amino acids: CASSLVHMGFTDTQYF.

The chain uses TRBV11-3 and TRBJ2-5, with D possibly TRBD2 on 5 matching bases. Trimming removed 5 bases from V and 7 bases from J, with 14 bases in between. The CDR3 loop spans 13 amino acids. CDR1 and CDR2 (germline): SGHNT, YENEEA. As DNA, the CDR3 is TGTGCCAGCAGCCACGCCGGGGTGGGGACCCAGTACTTC. Translating it yields CASSHAGVGTQYF.

The chain joins TRBV6-6 to TRBJ1-1; 10 nucleotides agree with TRBD1. The CDR3 extends over 14 amino acids. J gave up 1 base and V 10 bases, and 6 bases lay outside the gene matches. The V gene's germline CDR1 is MNHNY and CDR2 SVGAGI (reference sequence). The CDR3 sequence is CATKDRGGNTEAFF. CDR3 nucleotides: TGTGCCACCAAGGACAGGGGGGGGAACACTGAAGCTTTCTTT.

This clone came up a few times. The V call is TRBV4-1, the J call TRBJ1-5; D unclear. Trimming stripped 6 bases from V and 2 bases from J, with 11 bases between. The CDR3 totals 14 residues. Germline V gives CDR1 MGHRA, CDR2 YSYEKL. The CDR3 is CASSLGWGNQPQHF. In DNA form, the CDR3 reads TGCGCCAGCAGTCTCGGGTGGGGCAATCAGCCCCAGCATTTT.

The CDR3 sequence is CAARQGPNTGELFF. CDR3 sequence (DNA): TGTGCCGCAAGACAGGGTCCCAACACCGGGGAGCTGTTTTTT. The rearrangement joins TRBV6-4 to TRBJ2-2, with 7 bases aligning to TRBD1. The ends lost 11 bases at V and 2 bases at J; junction bases unmatched: 8. The germline V gene encodes CDR1 MRHNA and CDR2 SNTAGT. The length of the CDR3 is 14 residues.

Written as DNA, the CDR3 is TGCGCCAGCAGCCAAGAGCGCGGCTTCGTTGCAACTAATGAAAAACTGTTTTTT. Protein: CASSQERGFVATNEKLFF. J is TRBJ1-4 and V is TRBV4-1; D gene ambiguous. The V end lost 0 bases, the J end lost 0 bases, and 14 bases lay between the germline ends. The CDR3 sequence is 18 residues long. From germline, CDR1 is MGHRA and CDR2 YSYEKL.

This chain joins TRBV10-3 and TRBJ2-3; unclear D gene. Germline V CDR1 and CDR2: ENHRY, SYGVKD. The germline V and J ends were trimmed by 4 bases and 3 bases, with 5 bases remaining between them. The CDR3 extends over 12 amino acids. CDR3 in DNA: TGTGCCATCAGTGTAACGACAGATACGCAGTATTTT. Protein product: CAISVTTDTQYF.

This sequence joins TRBV10-2 and TRBJ2-7, with 7 nucleotides matching TRBD2. From germline, CDR1 is WSHSY and CDR2 SAAADI. V lost 4 bases and J lost 3; bases outside the gene matches: 12. This CDR3 region has 16 residues. Here the CDR3 DNA reads TGCGCCAGCAGTGCCCCCCGGGGAGGGTTTGGCTACGAGCAGTACTTC. This sequence encodes CASSAPRGGFGYEQYF.

This sequence joins TRBV5-4 and TRBJ2-5; maybe TRBD1 (5 bases). The CDR3 consists of 14 residues. V was trimmed by 4 bases and J by 4 bases, leaving 14 bases between them. Germline V gene sequence: CDR1 SGHNT, CDR2 YYREEE (reference sequence). CDR3 nucleotides: TGTGCCAGCAGCCCCCGAGCCAGGGCAGAGACCCAGTACTTC. Its protein is CASSPRARAETQYF.

The chain employs TRBV5-1 and TRBJ2-5; D is possibly TRBD1 (8 bases). Germline V gene data show CDR1 as SGHRS and CDR2 as YFSETQ. Trimming stripped 2 bases from V and 4 bases from J, with 15 bases between. The CDR3 is made up of 15 amino acids. CDR3 protein: CASSLVTGGGETQYF. In nucleotides, the CDR3 is TGCGCCAGCAGCTTAGTTACAGGGGGGGGAGAGACCCAGTACTTC.

V and J are TRBV7-3 and TRBJ1-3; perhaps TRBD1 as D (5 bases). Trimming left V 6 bases short and J 7 bases short, with 13 bases between. Germline CDR1 and CDR2: SGHTA and FQGTGA. The CDR3 covers 13 residues. This chain's CDR3 is CASSTGVGNTIYF. Written as DNA, the CDR3 is TGTGCCAGCAGTACGGGGGTCGGGAACACCATATATTTT. Full variable domain (rest looked up from reference TRBV7-3 and TRBJ1-3): GAGVSQTPSNKVTEKGKYVELRCDPISGHTALYWYRQSLGQGPEFLIYFQGTGAADDSGLPNDRFFAVRPEGSVSTLKIQRTERGDSAVYLCASSTGVGNTIYFGEGSWLTVV.

This chain joins TRBV7-9 and TRBJ1-5; D unclear. The V and J ends lost 3 bases and 4 bases respectively, with 7 bases between them. The CDR3 length is 13 residues. The germline V gene encodes CDR1 SEHNR and CDR2 FQNEAQ (reference sequence). The CDR3 loop is CASSLELNQPQHF. The CDR3 coding sequence is TGTGCCAGCAGCTTGGAACTTAATCAGCCCCAGCATTTT. Full variable domain (outside the CDR3, taken from reference TRBV7-9 and TRBJ1-5): DTGVSQNPRHKITKRGQNVTFRCDPISEHNRLYWYRQTLGQGPEFLTYFQNEAQLEKSRLLSDRFSAERPKGSFSTLEIQRTEQGDSAMYLCASSLELNQPQHFGDGTRLSIL.

J is TRBJ1-4 and V is TRBV5-6; 10 bases agree with TRBD1. The CDR3 loop spans 15 amino acids. Germline V CDR1 and CDR2: SGHDT, YYEEEE. After removal of 2 bases from V and 4 bases from J, the junction contained 2 bases not matched to a gene. CDR3 loop: CASSFRDRGNEKLFF. In nucleotides, the CDR3 is TGTGCCAGCAGCTTCCGGGACAGGGGTAATGAAAAACTGTTTTTT.

The chain couples TRBV7-6 to TRBJ2-2, with D perhaps matching TRBD1 or TRBD2 (7 bases each). Germline V lookup: CDR1 SGHVS, CDR2 FNYEAQ. With 5 bases removed from V and 7 bases from J, the gap between germline ends came to 17 bases. The CDR3 consists of 15 residues. The DNA for the CDR3 is TGTGCCAGCAGCCCGACCCAGGGGGGGATCGGGGAGCTGTTTTTT. Translating it yields CASSPTQGGIGELFF. Full variable domain (outside the CDR3, taken from reference TRBV7-6 and TRBJ2-2): GAGVSQSPRYKVTKRGQDVALRCDPISGHVSLYWYRQALGQGPEFLTYFNYEAQQDKSGLPNDRFSAERPEGSISTLTIQRTEQRDSAMYRCASSPTQGGIGELFFGEGSRLTVL.

V and J are TRBV19 and TRBJ1-2; D remains unclear. Trimming pared 0 bases from V and 4 bases from J, leaving 9 bases between. Germline values: CDR1 LNHDA, CDR2 SQIVND (reference sequence). The CDR3 contains 14 residues. The CDR3 DNA reads as TGTGCCAGTAGTATAGATAAAGGCACCTATGGCTACACCTTC. Amino acids: CASSIDKGTYGYTF.